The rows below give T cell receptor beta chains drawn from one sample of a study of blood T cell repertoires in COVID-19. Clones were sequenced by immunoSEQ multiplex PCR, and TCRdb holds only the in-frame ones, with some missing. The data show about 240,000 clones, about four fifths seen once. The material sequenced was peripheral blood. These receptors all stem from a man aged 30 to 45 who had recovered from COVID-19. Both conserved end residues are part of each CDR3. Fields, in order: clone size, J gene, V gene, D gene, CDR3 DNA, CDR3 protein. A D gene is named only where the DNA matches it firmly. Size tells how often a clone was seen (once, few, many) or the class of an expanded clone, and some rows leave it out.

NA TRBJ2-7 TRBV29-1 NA TGCAGCGCCGGCAGGGAGGCGGGCGAGCAGTACTTC CSAGREAGEQYF
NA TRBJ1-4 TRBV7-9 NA TGTGCCAGCAGCTTGGGGGGAACTTCAACTAATGAAAAACTGTTTTTT CASSLGGTSTNEKLFF
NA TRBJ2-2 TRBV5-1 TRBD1 TGCGCCAGCAGGTCGGGGACAGGGGGCACCGGGGAGCTGTTTTTT CASRSGTGGTGELFF
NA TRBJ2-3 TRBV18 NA TGTGCCAGCTCACCAGTCCCGAGCGCAGATACGCAGTATTTT CASSPVPSADTQYF
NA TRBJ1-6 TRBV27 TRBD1 TGTGCCAGCAGTCTCGCCGGACAGGGCGGGAATTCACCCCTCCACTTT CASSLAGQGGNSPLHF
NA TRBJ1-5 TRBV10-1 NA TGCGCCAGCAGTGAGAGGAGGGATCAGCCCCAGCATTTT CASSERRDQPQHF
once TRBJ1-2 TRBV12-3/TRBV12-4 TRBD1 TGTGCCAGCAGTTTTTCCACAGGGGAGAGGGGCTTC CASSFSTGERGF
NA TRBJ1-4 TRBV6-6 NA TGTGCCAGCAGGCGAGACACCAATGAAAAACTGTTTTTT CASRRDTNEKLFF
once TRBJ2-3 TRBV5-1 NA TGCGCCAGCAGCTTGGAAGCAGGGTCCAGCACAGATACGCAGTATTTT CASSLEAGSSTDTQYF
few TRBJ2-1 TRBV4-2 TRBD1 TGTGCCAGCAGCCGAGGGACAGGAGACTACAATGAGCAGTTCTTC CASSRGTGDYNEQFF
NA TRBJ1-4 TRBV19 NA TGTGCCAGTAGTATTGGCCAGTTTAATGAAAAACTGTTTTTT CASSIGQFNEKLFF
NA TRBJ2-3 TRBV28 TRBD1 TGTGCCATAGGGGCTGCAGGGGGCTCGGATACGCAGTATTTT CAIGAAGGSDTQYF
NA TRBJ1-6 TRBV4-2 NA TGTGCCAGCAGCCAAGCGAGGGTTTCACCCCTCCACTTT CASSQARVSPLHF
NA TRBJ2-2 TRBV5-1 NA TGCGCCAGCAGCTTGGAAGGGGGATCCGGGGAGCTGTTTTTT CASSLEGGSGELFF
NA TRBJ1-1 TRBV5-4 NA TGTGCCAGCAGCTTTGGTCAGGCCACTGAAGCTTTCTTT CASSFGQATEAFF
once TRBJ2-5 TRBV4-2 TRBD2 TGTGCCAGCAGCCAAGATGGTAGCGGGGGGAAGACCCAGTACTTC CASSQDGSGGKTQYF
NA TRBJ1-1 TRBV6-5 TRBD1 TGTGCCAGCAGTTCGGGACAGCTGTTAGAAGCTTTCTTT CASSSGQLLEAFF
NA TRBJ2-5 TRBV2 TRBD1 TGTGCCAGCAGACGGACAGGGTCTCTAATGGGGGAGACCCAGTACTTC CASRRTGSLMGETQYF
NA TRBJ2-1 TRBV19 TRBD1 TGTGCCAGTAGTAAGGGGACAGTCCGATCTTACAATGAGCAGTTCTTC CASSKGTVRSYNEQFF
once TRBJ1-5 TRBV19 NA TGTGCCAGTAGTATTGGGCCTTATAGCAATCAGCCCCAGCATTTT CASSIGPYSNQPQHF
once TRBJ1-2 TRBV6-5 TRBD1 TGTGCCAGCAATTCCGGGACAGGGGAATATGGCTACACCTTC CASNSGTGEYGYTF
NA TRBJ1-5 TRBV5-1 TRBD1 TGCGCCAGCAGCCCTGGACAGGGTGAAATCCCCCAGCATTTT CASSPGQGEIPQHF
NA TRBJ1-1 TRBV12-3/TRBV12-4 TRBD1 TGTGCCAGCAGTCACAGGGGAAGGGGTGAAGCTTTCTTT CASSHRGRGEAFF
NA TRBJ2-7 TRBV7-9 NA TGTGCCAGCAGCTTAATCGGGGACTACGAGCAGTACTTC CASSLIGDYEQYF
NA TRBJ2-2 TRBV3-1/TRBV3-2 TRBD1 TGTGCCAGCAGCCATGGGACAGGGCAGGGCACCGGGGAGCTGTTTTTT CASSHGTGQGTGELFF
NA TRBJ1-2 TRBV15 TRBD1 TGTGCCACCCAACCCGGGACAGGGGTCGGCTACACCTTC CATQPGTGVGYTF
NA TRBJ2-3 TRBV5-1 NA TGCGCCAGCAGCCCGGGACTGCTCGGCGCAGATACGCAGTATTTT CASSPGLLGADTQYF
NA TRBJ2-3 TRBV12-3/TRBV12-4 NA TGTGCCAGCAGTCGAGGGGATACGCAGTATTTT CASSRGDTQYF
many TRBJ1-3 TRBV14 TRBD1 TGTGCCAGCAGCCTTACAGGGGGCAACACCATATATTTT CASSLTGGNTIYF
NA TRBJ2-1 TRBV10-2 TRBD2 TGCGCCAGCAGCGGGGGAGGGGCTGGCGAGCAGTTCTTC CASSGGGAGEQFF
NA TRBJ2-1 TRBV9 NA TGTGCCAGCAGCGTAGCCTCCACTCTGAGCTCCTACAATGAGCAGTTCTTC CASSVASTLSSYNEQFF
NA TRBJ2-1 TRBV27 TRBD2 TGTGCCACCGCGGGGGGTTCGACCTACAATGAGCAGTTCTTC CATAGGSTYNEQFF
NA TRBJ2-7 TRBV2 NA TGTGCCAGCAGTGGGGGGGGGCAGCGGGCCGTCGTCGAGCAGTACTTC CASSGGGQRAVVEQYF
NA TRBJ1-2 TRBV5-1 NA TGCGCCAGCAGCGACGAAGGAGGGGCAAATTACTTC CASSDEGGANYF
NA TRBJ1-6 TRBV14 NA TGTGCCAGCAGCCAAGGTGCAGATTCACCCCTCCACTTT CASSQGADSPLHF
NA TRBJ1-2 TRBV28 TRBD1 TGTGCCAGCAGCATAGGGACAGGTCCTAACTATGGCTACACCTTC CASSIGTGPNYGYTF
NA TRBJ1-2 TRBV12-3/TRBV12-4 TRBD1 TGTGCCAGCAGGGGGACAGGGGCTGGCTACACCTTC CASRGTGAGYTF
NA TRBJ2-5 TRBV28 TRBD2 TGTGCCAGCAGTAGCTCGGGGGGAGGGCAAGAGACCCAGTACTTC CASSSSGGGQETQYF
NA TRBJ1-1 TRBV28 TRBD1 TGTGCCAGCAGTTTCGACAGGGGAATGGATGAAGCTTTCTTT CASSFDRGMDEAFF
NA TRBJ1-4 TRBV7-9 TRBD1 TGTGCCAGCAGCGCCGGGACAGGGATTGAAAAACTGTTTTTT CASSAGTGIEKLFF
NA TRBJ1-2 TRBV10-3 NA TGTGCCATCAGTGAGTGGGCAGCCGCTAACCTCTATAGCTACACCTTC CAISEWAAANLYSYTF
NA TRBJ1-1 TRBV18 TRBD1 TGTGCCAGCTCACCCGGGACAGGGGGTACTGAAGCTTTCTTT CASSPGTGGTEAFF
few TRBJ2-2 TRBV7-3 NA TGTGCCAGCAGCTTACTAGGCGTGAATGTCGCCGGGGAGCTGTTTTTT CASSLLGVNVAGELFF
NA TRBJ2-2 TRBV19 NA TGTGCCAGTAGTATGCCACTTCTCACCGGGGAGCTGTTTTTT CASSMPLLTGELFF
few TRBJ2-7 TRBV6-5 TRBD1 TGTGCCAGCAGGACAGGGTGGGACGAGCAGTACTTC CASRTGWDEQYF
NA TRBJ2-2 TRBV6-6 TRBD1 TGTGCCAGCAGTTGGGGGACAGGAAAGAACACCGGGGAGCTGTTTTTT CASSWGTGKNTGELFF
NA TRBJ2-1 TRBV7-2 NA TGTGCCAGCAGCCCAGGGACTCCCCGTAACAATGAGCAGTTCTTC CASSPGTPRNNEQFF
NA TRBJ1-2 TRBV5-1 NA TGCGCCAGCAGCTTGGCTTTGGGGCAGGTGGATGGCTACACCTTC CASSLALGQVDGYTF
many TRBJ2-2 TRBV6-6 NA TGTGCCAGTAGTACAGCTACGAACACCGGGGAGCTGTTTTTT CASSTATNTGELFF
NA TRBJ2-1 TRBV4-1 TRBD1 TGCGCCAGCAGCCAAGTGACAGGGGGCTACAATGAGCAGTTCTTC CASSQVTGGYNEQFF